This T cell receptor (beta chain) was captured in a study of beta chain features in type 1 diabetes. Study-wide points: Within each of all four CD4+ subsets, Type 1 diabetes patients had TCRB CDR3s that were moderately but significantly shorter.

Cell sorting via CD45RO/CCR7/CD25/CD127/CD95/CD27 was performed to obtain CD4+ naive, central memory, regulatory and stem cell-like memory cells. CDR1 is MDHEN, CDR2 SYDVKM, per germline. With 5 bases removed from V and 0 bases from J, the gap between germline ends came to 8 bases. The CDR3 consists of 14 residues. Expressed TCRB transcripts were sequenced, since all the RNA that had been isolated was reverse transcribed. Mean read depth for naive, central memory and regulatory T cell samples was about 3.6 million reads. The assay was immunoSEQ multiplex PCR, and TCRdb's table has in-frame clones only and misses some. This sample has about 320,000 clones, with around 13% found just once. Turning to this clone: Its antigen is not known.

V is TRBV28 and J is TRBJ1-3, with D perhaps matching TRBD1 (5 bases). Sequences were obtained from central memory CD4+ T cells from blood. This receptor was identified in a young man in good health. As DNA, the CDR3 is TGTGCCAGCAGTACGGGGGGCTCTGGAAACACCATATATTTT. Amino acids: CASSTGGSGNTIYF. Full variable domain (missing parts from reference TRBV28 and TRBJ1-3): DVKVTQSSRYLVKRTGEKVFLECVQDMDHENMFWYRQDPGLGLRLIYFSYDVKMKEKGDIPEGYSVSREKKERFSLILESASTNQTSMYLCASSTGGSGNTIYFGEGSWLTVV.